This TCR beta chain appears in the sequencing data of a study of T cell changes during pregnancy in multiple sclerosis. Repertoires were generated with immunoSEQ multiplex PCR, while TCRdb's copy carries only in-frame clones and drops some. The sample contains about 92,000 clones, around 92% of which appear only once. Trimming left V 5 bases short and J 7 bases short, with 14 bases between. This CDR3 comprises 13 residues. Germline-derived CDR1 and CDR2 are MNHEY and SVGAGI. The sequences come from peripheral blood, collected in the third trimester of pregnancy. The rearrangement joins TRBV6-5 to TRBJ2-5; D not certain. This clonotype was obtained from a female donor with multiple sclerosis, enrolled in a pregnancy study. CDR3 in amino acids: CASSPLLPGTQYF. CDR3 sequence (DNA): TGTGCCAGCAGTCCCCTTTTGCCAGGGACCCAGTACTTC.